A single sample gave rise to the 17 T cell receptor beta chains below, sequenced in a study of shared clonotypes between healthy human individuals. Clones were sequenced by immunoSEQ multiplex PCR, and TCRdb holds only the in-frame ones, with some missing. The data show millions of clones, with around 95% seen just once and roughly 0.13% held by the top ten. The specimen was naive CD4+ T cells sorted from blood. Sample subset: CD45RA+ positively selected. Every receptor here comes from a man between 18 and 35 years old in good health.

The chain joins TRBV7-2 to TRBJ2-2, with 11 nucleotides matching TRBD2. Germline CDR1 reads SGHTA; CDR2 reads FQGNSA. V was pared by 5 bases and J by 4 bases, with 6 bases of the junction left unmatched. The CDR3 is 16 amino acids. The CDR3 DNA follows: TGTGCCAGCAGCCCCATGACTAGCGGGATCACCGGGGAGCTGTTTTTT. This sequence encodes CASSPMTSGITGELFF.

The J gene is TRBJ1-2, the V gene TRBV18, with D possibly TRBD1 on 5 matching bases. Germline CDR1 is KGHSH and CDR2 is LQKENI. The CDR3 length is 15 residues. Between the trimmed V and J ends, which lost 5 bases and 2 bases, there was a span of 15 bases. CDR3 DNA sequence: TGTGCCAGCTCAAGCGACATGACAGCAAACTATGGCTACACCTTC. This encodes CASSSDMTANYGYTF.

This rearrangement joins TRBV27 to TRBJ1-3; D not resolved. Germline assignment: CDR1 MNHEY and CDR2 SMNVEV (reference sequence). The CDR3 sequence is 14 residues long. Trimming removed 3 bases from V and 0 bases from J, with 6 bases in between. CDR3 sequence: CASSLRPSGNTIYF. The DNA for the CDR3 is TGTGCCAGCAGTTTGCGTCCCTCTGGAAACACCATATATTTT.

V is TRBV6-5 and J is TRBJ1-1, with 9 bases aligning to TRBD1. The CDR3 runs to 14 residues. V lost 6 bases, J lost 1 base, and 3 bases stayed unmatched. Germline lookup yields CDR1 MNHEY and CDR2 SVGAGI. The CDR3 nucleotides read TGTGCCAGCAGCAGGGACAGGGCGAACACTGAAGCTTTCTTT. The encoded protein is CASSRDRANTEAFF.

V gene TRBV28 combines with J gene TRBJ2-7; the match to TRBD1 covers 9 bases. Germline CDR1 and CDR2: MDHEN and SYDVKM. The J segment lost 5 bases and the V segment lost 6 bases, leaving 8 bases of the junction unmatched. The CDR3 is made up of 14 amino acids. CDR3 residues: CASRLTGGAHEQYF. CDR3 nucleotides: TGTGCCAGCAGACTAACAGGGGGCGCTCACGAGCAGTACTTC.

V and J are TRBV7-9 and TRBJ2-5; unclear D gene. The CDR3 is made up of 15 amino acids. Trimming left V 1 base short and J 5 bases short, with 14 bases between. Germline V gives CDR1 SEHNR, CDR2 FQNEAQ (reference sequence). The CDR3 nucleotides read TGTGCCAGCAGCTTAGTAATTGGGCTAGGGGAGACCCAGTACTTC. Translating it yields CASSLVIGLGETQYF. The full variable domain, rest sourced from reference TRBV7-9 and TRBJ2-5, is DTGVSQNPRHKITKRGQNVTFRCDPISEHNRLYWYRQTLGQGPEFLTYFQNEAQLEKSRLLSDRFSAERPKGSFSTLEIQRTEQGDSAMYLCASSLVIGLGETQYFGPGTRLLVL.

The chain has TRBV18 and TRBJ2-5, with 12 bases that match TRBD2. The CDR3 runs 16 residues. V gave up 3 bases and J gave up 5 bases; unmatched junction bases: 7. CDR1 and CDR2 from the germline V gene are KGHSH and LQKENI. CDR3 coding DNA: TGTGCCAGCTCACCCCCGACTAGCGGGGGAACGGAGACCCAGTACTTC. Translating gives CASSPPTSGGTETQYF.

In this sample, this clone turned up once. The gene calls are TRBV28 and TRBJ2-7; 10 bases are a match to TRBD2. From germline, CDR1 is MDHEN and CDR2 SYDVKM. The CDR3 has 14 amino acids. J gave up 5 bases and V 6 bases, and 7 bases lay outside the gene matches. The DNA for the CDR3 is TGTGCCAGCAGCCTAAGCGGGGGGGCCAACGAGCAGTACTTC. Protein: CASSLSGGANEQYF. The entire variable domain, with the rest obtained from reference TRBV28 and TRBJ2-7, is as follows: DVKVTQSSRYLVKRTGEKVFLECVQDMDHENMFWYRQDPGLGLRLIYFSYDVKMKEKGDIPEGYSVSREKKERFSLILESASTNQTSMYLCASSLSGGANEQYFGPGTRLTVT.

This clone was seen only once. The chain joins TRBV6-1 to TRBJ1-2; no clear D. The germline V gene encodes CDR1 MNHNS and CDR2 SASEGT. The CDR3 runs 14 residues. The V end lost 0 bases, the J end lost 8 bases, and 13 bases lay between the germline ends. In DNA, the CDR3 is TGTGCCAGCAGTGAAGCCCCGGAGACGAGAGGCTACACCTTC. This sequence encodes CASSEAPETRGYTF.

A few counts support this clone. This chain joins TRBV28 and TRBJ2-7; possible D gene TRBD1, 6 bases. The CDR3 is 14 amino acids. With 2 bases removed from V and 3 bases from J, the gap between germline ends came to 11 bases. The V gene's germline CDR1 is MDHEN and CDR2 SYDVKM. CDR3 loop: CASSLGGRIYEQYF. In DNA form, the CDR3 reads TGTGCCAGCAGTTTAGGGGGCAGGATCTACGAGCAGTACTTC.

The CDR3 DNA reads as TGTGCCAGCAGTAGGCTCTTCTTCAACGAGCAGTACTTC. This encodes CASSRLFFNEQYF. The chain links TRBV6-5 to TRBJ2-7; D not resolved. Trimming cost V 5 bases and J 5 bases, with 13 bases left between them. The CDR3 is 13 amino acids. The germline V gene encodes CDR1 MNHEY and CDR2 SVGAGI.

The chain joins TRBV6-6 to TRBJ1-1; D is possibly TRBD1 (6 bases). Germline V gene sequence: CDR1 MNHNY, CDR2 SVGAGI (reference sequence). The CDR3 runs 13 residues. Trimming took off 10 bases at V and 1 base at J, with 13 bases between the two ends. The CDR3 DNA reads as TGTGCCATCCAGACAGGAAAGAACACTGAAGCTTTCTTT. Translation: CAIQTGKNTEAFF.

The CDR3 spells CSVLLGETQYF. For the CDR3, the DNA is TGCAGCGTTCTGCTAGGAGAGACCCAGTACTTC. The V gene is TRBV29-1, the J gene TRBJ2-5; D is undetermined. The V end lost 5 bases, the J end lost 4 bases, and 8 bases lay between the germline ends. The CDR3 is made up of 11 amino acids. CDR1 SQVTM and CDR2 ANQGSEA come from the germline V gene.

The chain employs TRBV6-1 and TRBJ2-2; the match to TRBD1 covers 11 bases. Per germline, CDR1 MNHNS and CDR2 SASEGT. V lost 0 bases and J lost 5; bases outside the gene matches: 2. The CDR3 covers 16 residues. The CDR3 is CASSEAGTGGTGELFF. The CDR3 DNA reads TGTGCCAGCAGTGAAGCCGGGACAGGGGGAACCGGGGAGCTGTTTTTT.

The chain combines TRBV4-1 with TRBJ2-5; D unclear. CDR3 length: 15 residues. With 1 base removed from V and 1 base from J, the gap between germline ends came to 10 bases. Germline CDR1 and CDR2: MGHRA and YSYEKL. The CDR3 sequence: CASSQVGITQETQYF. The CDR3 region has the DNA TGCGCCAGCAGCCAAGTGGGGATTACCCAAGAGACCCAGTACTTC.

The V gene is TRBV19, the J gene TRBJ1-1; TRBD1 aligns across 7 bases. Germline V lookup: CDR1 LNHDA, CDR2 SQIVND (reference sequence). J gave up 1 base and V 5 bases, and 7 bases lay outside the gene matches. The CDR3 runs 15 residues. The CDR3 is CASSAYRDRNTEAFF. The DNA of the CDR3 is TGTGCCAGTAGTGCCTACCGGGACAGGAACACTGAAGCTTTCTTT.

The chain has TRBV15 and TRBJ1-5; D is uncertain. This CDR3 is 16 amino acids long. V was cut by 0 bases and J by 0 bases, with 9 bases left in between. Per germline, CDR1 LNHNV and CDR2 YYDKDF (reference sequence). CDR3 DNA: TGTGCCACCAGCAGAGATGCGGTGGGTAGCAATCAGCCCCAGCATTTT. Translating gives CATSRDAVGSNQPQHF.